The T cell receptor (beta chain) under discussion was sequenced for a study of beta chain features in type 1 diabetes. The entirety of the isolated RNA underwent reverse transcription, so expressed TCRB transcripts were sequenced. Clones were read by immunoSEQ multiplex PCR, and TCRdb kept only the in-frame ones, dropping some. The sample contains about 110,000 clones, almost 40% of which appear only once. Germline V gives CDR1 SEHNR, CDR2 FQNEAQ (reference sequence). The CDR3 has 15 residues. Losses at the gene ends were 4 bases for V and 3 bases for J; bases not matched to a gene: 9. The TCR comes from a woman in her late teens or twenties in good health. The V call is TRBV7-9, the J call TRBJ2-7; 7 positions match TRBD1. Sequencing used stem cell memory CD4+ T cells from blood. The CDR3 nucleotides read TGTGCCAGCAGCTACCGACAGGGACCGAGCTACGAGCAGTACTTC. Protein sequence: CASSYRQGPSYEQYF.